This T cell receptor (beta chain) originates from a study of shared clonotypes between healthy human individuals. Overall study results and limits: Despite large depth, rarefaction showed incomplete sorted-subset sequencing. It was the few donors that limited the genetic and exposure-history diversity represented.

Turning to this clone: The antigen remains unidentified.

Donors comprised healthy HIV-negative adults lacking recent acute infections or vaccinations. The V gene lost 5 bases and the J gene lost 4 bases, with 14 bases spanning the gap. Per germline, CDR1 SEHNR and CDR2 FQNEAQ (reference sequence). This CDR3 is built from 15 residues. The input for sorted-subset replicate PCRs was around 210 ng DNA, tens of thousands of T cell genomes. Sequencing was performed with immunoSEQ multiplex PCR; in TCRdb, only in-frame clones are kept and a portion is missing. The table lists 1,100,000 or so clones, 75% to 80% of them singletons. Sequenced sample: memory CD4+ T cells from PBMCs. This sample's subset: CD45RA-negative fraction. This TCR derives from a man aged 18-30 years in good health. Some clones in this sample may be carry-over from other donors' samples. V gene TRBV7-9 combines with J gene TRBJ2-2; D possibly corresponds to TRBD2 (6 bases). The CDR3 sequence: CASSHRGLGTGELFF. The CDR3, as DNA: TGTGCCAGCAGCCATCGGGGGTTAGGCACCGGGGAGCTGTTTTTT. Based on the CDR3 plus reference TRBV7-9 and TRBJ2-2, the full variable domain is DTGVSQNPRHKITKRGQNVTFRCDPISEHNRLYWYRQTLGQGPEFLTYFQNEAQLEKSRLLSDRFSAERPKGSFSTLEIQRTEQGDSAMYLCASSHRGLGTGELFFGEGSRLTVL.